The T cell receptor (beta chain) described here comes from a study of response to subunit inactivated influenza vaccine. Study results and limitations: T cells newly recruited by each seasonal influenza vaccination are few, the authors suggested.

V lost 0 bases and J lost 2, with 9 bases in between. The germline gives CDR1 SGDLS, CDR2 YYNGEE. The CDR3 has 15 residues. TCRdb re-called the RT-PCR reads through MiXCR, storing one row per CDR3 protein. The sample contains hundreds of thousands of distinct CDR3 sequences, approximately 14% of which appear only once. This clonotype was recorded a few times. Its antigen is currently unknown. The input for sequencing was PBMCs from blood, taken 11 to 12 days after vaccination. The rearrangement uses TRBV9 and TRBJ2-1; tentatively, D is TRBD2 (6 bases). The TCR was taken from a man aged 50-59 years who received an inactivated influenza vaccine. The CDR3 region is CASSVVGGTYNEQFF. The CDR3 DNA reads TGTGCCAGCAGCGTAGTGGGGGGAACCTACAATGAGCAGTTCTTC.